This T cell receptor (beta chain) was recovered during a study of shared clonotypes between healthy human individuals. Regarding the study as a whole: Generation probabilities were higher for clonotypes shared across all four sorted-subset donors than for unshared ones. It was observed that 4% to 6% of naive CD4 clonotypes were shared across a handful of donors. Rarefaction indicated that sorted-subset sequencing remained incomplete although depth was large.

The naive CD8 population came from CD45RO-negative cells selected for CCR7, without terminally differentiated effector memory CD45RA+ cells. Notes on this clone: Antigen unknown.

The CDR3 runs 18 residues. V lost 4 bases to trimming and J lost 6 bases; unmatched junction nucleotides: 17. In germline, CDR1 is SGHAT, CDR2 FQNNGV. Methods used by the authors: ImmunoSEQ output held junction-only sequences without quality scores, so filtering differed. TCRdb's table, derived via immunoSEQ multiplex PCR, lists solely in-frame clones and lacks some. The V and J calls and clone size come from that table; D and trimming were worked out from the DNA. The profile shows roughly 1,800,000 clones, just under 95% of them singletons. The sequenced sample was naive CD8+ T cells sorted from blood. V and J are TRBV11-2 and TRBJ2-2, with 7 bases fitting TRBD1. The receptor's source is a man between 18 and 35 years old in good health. Written as DNA, the CDR3 is TGTGCCAGCAGCTCCACTCCGACAGGGAAGTTAGGAGCCGGGGAGCTGTTTTTT. This sequence encodes CASSSTPTGKLGAGELFF.